The subject of this entry is one TCR beta chain. The antigen is not known. These data are taken from a study of T cell repertoires in cytomegalovirus infection. In TCRdb, the reads were re-called with MiXCR into one record per CDR3 protein. The sample yields roughly 180,000 distinct CDR3 sequences, 20% to 25% seen once. The CDR3 totals 14 residues. The V end was cut by 3 bases, the J end by 1 base, with 10 bases between. The rearrangement uses TRBV12-3 or TRBV12-4 and TRBJ2-7; D not certain. The receptor's source is a human donor in good health (CMV status not recorded). Some clones in this sample may be carry-over from other donors' samples. This specimen consisted of CD8+ T cells from cultured PBMCs, obtained from culture after CMV antigen stimulation. CDR3 in DNA: TGTGCCAGCAGTTTCCAGACACGTTCCTACGAGCAGTACTTC. Its protein product is CASSFQTRSYEQYF.